This entry lists 14 T cell receptor beta chains sequenced from one sample in a study of shared T cell receptors in the human thymus. TCRdb keeps only in-frame clones here, not all; method: immunoSEQ multiplex PCR. The sample gives approximately 760,000 clones, 70% to 90% of which show up once; 0.0095% to 0.011% is in the top ten. In addition, the sample was reused for a study of human thymus T cells.

Sequenced material: thymocytes. These receptors came from a girl under two years old with a congenital heart defect.

V and J are TRBV11-2 and TRBJ2-5, with TRBD2 matching over 11 bases. Losses at the gene ends were 4 bases for V and 3 bases for J; bases not matched to a gene: 7. Germline CDR1 reads SGHAT; CDR2 reads FQNNGV. CDR3 length: 16 amino acids. CDR3: CASSSAGTSGKETQYF. In DNA form, the CDR3 reads TGTGCCAGCAGCTCCGCCGGGACTAGCGGTAAAGAGACCCAGTACTTC.

A remark on this clone: Germline is not matched at one junction end, which may reflect a read error. This rearrangement joins TRBV2 to TRBJ1-4; 9 bases are a match to TRBD1. CDR1 is SNHLY, CDR2 FYNNEI, per germline. The CDR3 runs to 12 residues. The CDR3 is CAIPGQGGKLLF. In DNA, the CDR3 is TGTGCCATCCCGGGACAGGGAGGAAAACTGCTTTTT.

This rearrangement joins TRBV9 to TRBJ1-5; 9 bases are shared with TRBD1. Germline values: CDR1 SGDLS, CDR2 YYNGEE. Germline trimming cut 3 bases from V and 2 bases from J; bases unmatched to any gene: 6. The CDR3 is made up of 16 amino acids. CDR3 amino acids: CASSAGQGKGNQPQHF. The CDR3 coding sequence is TGTGCCAGCAGCGCCGGACAGGGGAAAGGCAATCAGCCCCAGCATTTT.

A single count supports this clone. This CDR3 reads CASSFPRPAPGNEQFF. The CDR3 bases are TGTGCCAGCAGTTTTCCCCGACCGGCTCCAGGGAATGAGCAGTTCTTC. This chain connects TRBV27 to TRBJ2-1; TRBD1 might be the D (5 bases). Germline V gene data show CDR1 as MNHEY and CDR2 as SMNVEV (reference sequence). CDR3 length: 16 residues. Trimming shortened V by 3 bases and J by 7 bases, and 19 bases separated the two germline ends.

This clone was seen just once. J is TRBJ2-2 and V is TRBV6-1; TRBD1 agrees at 9 bases. The trim removed 1 base at V and 7 bases at J, leaving 4 bases unmatched. CDR3 length: 15 amino acids. Looked up from germline, CDR1 is MNHNS and CDR2 is SASEGT. DNA of the CDR3: TGTGCCAGCAGTGAAGACAGGGGGCTGGGCGGGGAGCTGTTTTTT. Its translation: CASSEDRGLGGELFF.

The genes are TRBV7-8 and TRBJ1-4; D is perhaps TRBD1 (5 bases). V was trimmed by 4 bases and J by 4 bases, leaving 16 bases between them. Germline V gene sequence: CDR1 SGHVS, CDR2 FQNEAQ. This CDR3 region has 16 residues. The CDR3 protein is CASSSPGVGRNEKLFF. The DNA of the CDR3 is TGTGCCAGCAGCTCCCCGGGGGTAGGGCGTAATGAAAAACTGTTTTTT.

This chain links TRBV4-3 with TRBJ2-5; the D gene is possibly TRBD2 (5 bases). Germline-derived CDR1 and CDR2 are LGHNA and YSLEER. The V gene lost 1 base and the J gene lost 7 bases, with 16 bases spanning the gap. This CDR3 is 15 amino acids long. CDR3 residues: CASSQATDPRGTQYF. The CDR3 coding sequence is TGCGCCAGCAGCCAAGCTACAGACCCACGGGGGACCCAGTACTTC.

This clone was detected once. The chain links TRBV12-5 to TRBJ1-3; D is possibly TRBD1 (5 bases). The V end was cut by 1 base, the J end by 1 base, with 17 bases between. The CDR3 has 18 amino acids. CDR1 and CDR2 (germline): LGHNT, FRNRAP. The CDR3 here is CASGLGWGRNPSGNTIYF. The CDR3 nucleotides read TGTGCTAGTGGTTTGGGATGGGGCAGAAACCCTTCTGGAAACACCATATATTTT.

The chain joins TRBV5-4 to TRBJ2-1, with D unclear. Germline assignment: CDR1 SGHNT and CDR2 YYREEE (reference sequence). This CDR3 spans 15 amino acids. Between the trimmed V and J ends, which lost 0 bases and 0 bases, there was a span of 7 bases. The CDR3, as DNA: TGTGCCAGCAGCTTGGTATCGAGCTCCTACAATGAGCAGTTCTTC. Translating it yields CASSLVSSSYNEQFF.

Only one count was recorded for this clone. Other DNA sequences in this specimen translate into the identical CDR3. The chain joins TRBV4-1 to TRBJ2-4, with D maybe TRBD1 (6 bases). From germline, CDR1 is MGHRA and CDR2 YSYEKL. This CDR3 contains 17 residues. The V end was cut by 3 bases, the J end by 10 bases, with 25 bases between. In DNA, the CDR3 is TGCGCCAGCAGCCAGGGCGGGCTCGGACAGCTCAATAGGATTCAGTACTTC. It encodes CASSQGGLGQLNRIQYF.

The chain has TRBV6-6 and TRBJ2-7; 8 positions agree with TRBD1. This CDR3 has 14 amino acids. J gave up 11 bases and V 6 bases, and 15 bases lay outside the gene matches. CDR1 and CDR2 (germline): MNHNY, SVGAGI (reference sequence). The CDR3 loop is CASSRDRTKGVEYF. The CDR3 bases are TGTGCCAGCAGCCGGGACAGGACAAAGGGAGTGGAGTACTTC.

The chain is built from TRBV27 and TRBJ2-7, with TRBD2 identical over 7 bases. CDR1 and CDR2 from the germline V gene are MNHEY and SMNVEV (reference sequence). The CDR3 contains 13 residues. J gave up 5 bases and V 3 bases, and 4 bases lay outside the gene matches. The CDR3 here is CASSLGGEDEQYF. DNA for the CDR3: TGTGCCAGCAGTTTGGGGGGGGAGGACGAGCAGTACTTC.

The rearrangement uses TRBV7-6 and TRBJ1-1, with TRBD1 identical over 10 bases. The V gene's germline CDR1 is SGHVS and CDR2 FNYEAQ. This CDR3 has 12 amino acids. The CDR3 protein is CVTGQGSTEAFF. For the CDR3, the DNA is TGTGTCACGGGACAGGGGAGCACTGAAGCTTTCTTT.

The V call is TRBV27, the J call TRBJ2-3; 9 bases are a match to TRBD1. Germline V gene data show CDR1 as MNHEY and CDR2 as SMNVEV (reference sequence). V lost 6 bases to trimming and J lost 2 bases; unmatched junction nucleotides: 12. The CDR3 is 17 residues long. CDR3 coding DNA: TGTGCCAGCAGCCCGTCACTATGGACAGGGGCCACAGATACGCAGTATTTT. It yields the protein CASSPSLWTGATDTQYF.